This T cell receptor beta chain was recovered during a study of naive and memory T cell subsets. Per the germline V gene, CDR1 is LGHNA and CDR2 is YSLEER. The CDR3 runs 13 residues. Trimming pared 1 base from V and 8 bases from J, leaving 11 bases between. The beta constant-region primer was an equimolar mix of two oligonucleotides covering TRBC1 and TRBC2. The ligated cDNA underwent four PCR rounds using SP2 and nested alpha and beta constant-region primers. TCRdb redid the calling of the UMI-ligation and nested PCR reads with MiXCR, one entry per CDR3 protein. The profile shows approximately 31,000 distinct CDR3 sequences, roughly 20% of them singletons. Separate alpha and beta amplification began at the second PCR step. Overnight CMV lysate stimulation of fresh PBMCs defined donor CMV status by CD4+ IFNgamma. Study-wide results and caveats: Gini index rose across naive, CM, EM and EMRA in CD4 and CD8.

As concerns this clonotype: The antigen remains unidentified.

The clonotype originates from a human donor in good health. J is TRBJ1-2 and V is TRBV4-3; D perhaps matches TRBD1 (5 bases). What was sequenced was effector memory CD4+ T cells from blood. The subset denotes: effector memory, CD45RA- CD27-. CDR3 loop: CASSQVVGAGYTF. In nucleotides, the CDR3 is TGCGCCAGCAGCCAAGTTGTAGGGGCCGGCTACACCTTC.